This T cell receptor beta chain was sequenced for a study of T-cell reconstitution after alpha-beta-depleted transplantation in children. The sample holds a few counts of this clonotype. Unique molecular identifiers were built into the TCRbeta library. In TCRdb, the PCR reads were re-called with MiXCR into one record per CDR3 protein. The sample lists about 500,000 distinct CDR3 sequences; approximately 29% were seen once. The receptor was isolated from a human donor who donated a stem cell graft to a child with aplastic anemia. This material consisted of PBMCs from the stem cell graft donor, taken from the stem cell graft.

CDR3 residues: CASSLQGGAEAFF. DNA for the CDR3: TGTGCCAGCAGCTTACAGGGCGGGGCTGAAGCTTTCTTT. The chain employs TRBV7-9 and TRBJ1-1; D is perhaps TRBD1 (5 bases). Trimming removed 2 bases from V and 6 bases from J, with 10 bases in between. Germline values: CDR1 SEHNR, CDR2 FQNEAQ (reference sequence). The CDR3 length is 13 residues. Based on the CDR3 plus reference TRBV7-9 and TRBJ1-1, the full variable domain is DTGVSQNPRHKITKRGQNVTFRCDPISEHNRLYWYRQTLGQGPEFLTYFQNEAQLEKSRLLSDRFSAERPKGSFSTLEIQRTEQGDSAMYLCASSLQGGAEAFFGQGTRLTVV.